Listed here is a single TCR beta chain. A few counts support this clonotype. The specificity of this receptor is unknown. It has no much larger one-base neighbor in the sample; base qualities were not kept. The sample belongs to a study of breast tumors, draining lymph nodes, adjacent tissues (dated by TCRdb to 2016 to 2017). In terms of the full investigation: In breast cancer patients, the study compared the TCR beta repertoires of tumor, adjacent nontumor tissue and axillary lymph nodes. The study was designed to assess the relationships and possible T-cell exchange between tumor, surrounding tissue and draining lymph node repertoires in human breast cancer. What the work shows at the level of the full study, not this receptor alone: In luminal-like breast cancer, tumor and nontumor tissue repertoires resembled each other significantly more than in basal-like breast cancer. The data were judged consistent with most tumor T cells deriving from the lymph node and then expanding within tumor tissue. T-cell repertoire diversity in tumors was found to be lower than in lymph nodes but higher than in nontumor tissue, and preferential V and J gene usage was observed. Rather than being directly demonstrated, the conclusion that tumor T cells originate in lymph nodes was presented as consistent with a hypothesis.

Sequenced on an Illumina HiSeq 2000. TCR beta chain libraries were generated through multiplex PCR amplification. The amplified TCR beta chain products were analyzed by high-throughput sequencing. The public reads were reanalyzed by TCRdb: fastp trimming at Q25, MiXCR alignment, in-frame beta chains only. All rows with the same CDR3 protein become a single entry with the most common DNA and genes. Counted in this sample were about 21,000 distinct CDR3 sequences; around 40% of them appeared once. The ten largest clones represent approximately 25% of the sample. Measured from the cysteine to the phenylalanine, the CDR3 is 15 residues long. The sequence is cut down to CDR3 DNA, 45 bases in frame from base 1. CDR1 and CDR2 are drawn from the germline V gene (reference sequence): DFQATT, SNEGSKA. V loses 3 bases at its end and J loses 2 bases; junction bases beyond the gene matches: 5.

The sequenced material came from breast tumor tissue. The V and J segments used are TRBV20-1 and TRBJ1-3, with 9 bases matching TRBD1. This receptor was identified in a female donor with breast cancer. Some clones in this sample may be carry-over from other donors' samples. CDR3 protein: CSAREQGAAGNTIYF. The base sequence is TGCAGTGCTAGGGAACAGGGGGCAGCTGGAAACACCATATATTTT.